Sequencing of this T cell receptor beta chain was carried out in a study of blood T cell repertoires in COVID-19. Turning to the study itself: Some COVID-19 samples were acute and others convalescent; all came from the United States, Italy and Spain. T cells, B-cell-depleted T cells, or PBMCs supplied cDNA or gDNA.

In the authors' methods: Researchers report that nucleated cell counts were estimated from reference gene primer amplification. Some clones are missing from TCRdb's copy, which holds only in-frame ones; the method was immunoSEQ multiplex PCR. That table supplies the V and J calls and clone size; D and trimming were determined from the DNA. The table includes 100,000 to 150,000 clones, around 86% detected once. Germline V gene lookup returns CDR1 GTSNPN and CDR2 SVGIG (reference sequence). V shed 0 bases and J shed 7 bases, with 4 bases lying between them. The CDR3 loop spans 12 amino acids. The V and J genes are TRBV30 and TRBJ1-6; D unresolved. The source is a man aged 60 to 75 with acute or convalescent COVID-19. The sequenced sample was peripheral blood. This CDR3 reads CAWSVRNSPLHF. CDR3 nucleotide sequence: TGTGCCTGGAGTGTCAGAAATTCACCCCTCCACTTT.